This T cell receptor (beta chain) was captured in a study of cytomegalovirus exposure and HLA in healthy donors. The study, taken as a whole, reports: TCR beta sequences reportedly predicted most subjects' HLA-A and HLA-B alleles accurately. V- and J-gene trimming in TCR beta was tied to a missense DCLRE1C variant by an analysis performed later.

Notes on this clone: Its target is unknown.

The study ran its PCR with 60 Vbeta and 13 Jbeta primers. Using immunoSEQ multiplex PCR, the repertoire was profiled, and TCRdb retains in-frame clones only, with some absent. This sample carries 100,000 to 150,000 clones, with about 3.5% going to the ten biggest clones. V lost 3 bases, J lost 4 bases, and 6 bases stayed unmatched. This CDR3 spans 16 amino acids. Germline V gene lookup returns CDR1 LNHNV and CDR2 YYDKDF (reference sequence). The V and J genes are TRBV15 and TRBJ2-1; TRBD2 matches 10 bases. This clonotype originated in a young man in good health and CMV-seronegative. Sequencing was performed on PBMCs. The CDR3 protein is CATSRTLAGVYNEQFF. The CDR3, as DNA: TGTGCCACCAGCAGGACCCTAGCGGGGGTGTACAATGAGCAGTTCTTC.